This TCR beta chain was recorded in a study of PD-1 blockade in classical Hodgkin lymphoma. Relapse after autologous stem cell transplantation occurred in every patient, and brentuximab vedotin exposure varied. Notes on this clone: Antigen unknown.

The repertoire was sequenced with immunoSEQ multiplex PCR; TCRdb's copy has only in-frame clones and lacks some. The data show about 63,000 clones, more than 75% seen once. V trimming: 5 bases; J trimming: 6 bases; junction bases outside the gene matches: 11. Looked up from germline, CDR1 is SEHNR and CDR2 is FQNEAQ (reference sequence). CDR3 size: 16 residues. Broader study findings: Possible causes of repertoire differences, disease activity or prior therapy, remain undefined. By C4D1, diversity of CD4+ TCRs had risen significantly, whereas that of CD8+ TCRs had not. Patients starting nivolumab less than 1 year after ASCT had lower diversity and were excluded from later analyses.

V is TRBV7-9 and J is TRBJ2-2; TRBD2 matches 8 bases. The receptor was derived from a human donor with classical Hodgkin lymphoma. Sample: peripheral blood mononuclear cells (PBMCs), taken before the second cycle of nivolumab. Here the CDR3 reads CASSPSGRGVAGELFF. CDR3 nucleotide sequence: TGTGCCAGCAGCCCGTCGGGGCGGGGGGTTGCCGGGGAGCTGTTTTTT.